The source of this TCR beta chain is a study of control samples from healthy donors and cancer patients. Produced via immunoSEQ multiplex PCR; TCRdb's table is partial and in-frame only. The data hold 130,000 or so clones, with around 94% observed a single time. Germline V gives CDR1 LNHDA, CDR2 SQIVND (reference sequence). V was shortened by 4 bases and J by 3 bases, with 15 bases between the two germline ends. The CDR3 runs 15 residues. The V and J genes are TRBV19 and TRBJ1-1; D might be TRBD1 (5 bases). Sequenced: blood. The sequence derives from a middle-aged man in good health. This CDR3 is CASSRRQSADTEAFF. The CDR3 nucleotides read TGTGCCAGTAGTAGAAGACAGAGTGCGGACACTGAAGCTTTCTTT.